The T cell receptor (beta chain) under discussion was sequenced for a study of T cells in narcolepsy. The study's findings and limits: In some patient and control memory CD4+ samples, autoreactive clones were absent. Autoreactive HCRT-specific and TRIB2-specific clonotypes were marked in same-patient CSF-versus-blood CD4+ comparisons. Blood of same and different patients, but not healthy controls, reportedly held recurring autoreactive clonotypes.

V was clipped by 2 bases and J by 1 base, with 9 bases between them. Looked up from germline, CDR1 is SGHRS and CDR2 is YFSETQ. The CDR3 length is 15 residues. As for this clone: Its specificity is not known.

The repertoire was sequenced with immunoSEQ multiplex PCR; TCRdb's copy has only in-frame clones and lacks some. The profile covers fewer than 40,000 clones, with roughly 86% appearing a single time and roughly 2.1% taken by the ten largest. Sequences were obtained from memory (CD45RA-) CD4+ T cells from blood. The chain is built from TRBV5-1 and TRBJ2-2; the D gene is possibly TRBD1 (5 bases). This TCR was recovered from a human donor in good health. CDR3 bases: TGCGCCAGCAGCTTACAAGGGGTGAACACCGGGGAGCTGTTTTTT. Translating gives CASSLQGVNTGELFF.